One and the same sample provided the 16 T cell receptor beta chains below, sequenced in a study of blood T cell repertoires in COVID-19. Method: immunoSEQ multiplex PCR; TCRdb's copy keeps in-frame clones and lacks some. In the table there are 54,000 or so clones, around 88% of which are singletons. The sample was peripheral blood. The receptors stem from a woman aged 80 or older with acute or convalescent COVID-19.

V gene TRBV3-1 (or the pseudogene TRBV3-2) combines with J gene TRBJ2-7; TRBD2 is a possible D gene (6 bases). Looked up from germline, CDR1 is LGHDT and CDR2 is YNNKEL (reference sequence). This CDR3 has 13 amino acids. Trimming removed 1 base from V and 6 bases from J, with 10 bases in between. CDR3 sequence: CASSQGRGAEQYF. Written as DNA, the CDR3 is TGTGCCAGCAGCCAAGGGCGGGGTGCCGAGCAGTACTTC.

The chain is built from TRBV10-2 and TRBJ2-2; TRBD2 matches at 13 bases. The CDR3 is made up of 15 amino acids. CDR1 and CDR2 from the germline V gene are WSHSY and SAAADI. With 6 bases clipped from V and 2 bases from J, the junction kept 0 bases outside the gene matches. CDR3 sequence: CASRGLAGNTGELFF. Written as DNA, the CDR3 is TGCGCCAGCAGGGGACTAGCGGGAAACACCGGGGAGCTGTTTTTT.

The rearrangement uses TRBV6-5 and TRBJ1-6, with D maybe TRBD1 (5 bases). Trimming cost V 6 bases and J 6 bases, with 9 bases left between them. The CDR3 runs 13 residues. Germline V gives CDR1 MNHEY, CDR2 SVGAGI. The CDR3 DNA is TGTGCCAGCAGCCACCAGGGTAATTCACCCCTCCACTTT. It codes for CASSHQGNSPLHF.

The V gene is TRBV9, the J gene TRBJ2-1; 7 bases agree with TRBD2. Germline V lookup: CDR1 SGDLS, CDR2 YYNGEE. This CDR3 comprises 15 residues. The V segment lost 4 bases and the J segment 0 bases; nucleotides outside the gene matches: 4. The chain's CDR3 is CASSPSGVSYNEQFF. The DNA of the CDR3 is TGTGCCAGCAGCCCAAGCGGGGTCTCCTACAATGAGCAGTTCTTC.

The chain is built from TRBV19 and TRBJ1-5, with D possibly being TRBD1 (5 bases). This CDR3 comprises 15 residues. Germline CDR1 is LNHDA and CDR2 is SQIVND (reference sequence). V was cut by 6 bases and J by 7 bases, with 19 bases left in between. The CDR3 DNA follows: TGTGCCAGTAGCGCTGGGGCTTCCACGTTCCAGCCCCAGCATTTT. Residues: CASSAGASTFQPQHF.

V gene TRBV11-1 combines with J gene TRBJ1-6; possible D gene TRBD1, 6 bases. This CDR3 contains 14 residues. Germline-derived CDR1 and CDR2 are SGHAT and FQDESV (reference sequence). V gave up 5 bases and J gave up 6 bases, with 11 bases separating them. The CDR3 nucleotides read TGTGCCAGCAGCCCTCAGGGGTCTAATTCACCCCTCCACTTT. Its protein product is CASSPQGSNSPLHF.

The chain links TRBV7-2 to TRBJ2-1, with 9 positions matching TRBD2. Germline CDR1 and CDR2: SGHTA and FQGNSA. The length of the CDR3 is 18 residues. V trimming: 5 bases; J trimming: 7 bases; junction bases outside the gene matches: 18. CDR3 DNA sequence: TGTGCCAGCAGCCCCGGACTAGCGAGGCAAGTGAAAGGGAATGAGCAGTTCTTC. As protein: CASSPGLARQVKGNEQFF.

V usage is TRBV7-8 and J usage is TRBJ1-6; D perhaps matches TRBD1 (5 bases). V lost 1 base to trimming and J lost 0 bases, with 13 bases between them. The CDR3 loop spans 18 amino acids. Per germline, CDR1 SGHVS and CDR2 FQNEAQ. The CDR3 loop is CASSLGGGGSSYNSPLHF. The CDR3 DNA reads as TGTGCCAGCAGCTTAGGTGGCGGGGGAAGCTCCTATAATTCACCCCTCCACTTT.

V gene TRBV2 combines with J gene TRBJ2-3; D call uncertain. Germline values: CDR1 SNHLY, CDR2 FYNNEI. The CDR3 has 14 residues. The V gene lost 4 bases and the J gene lost 0 bases, with 8 bases spanning the gap. The CDR3 is CASSAVRSTDTQYF. CDR3 DNA sequence: TGTGCCAGCAGTGCGGTCAGGAGCACAGATACGCAGTATTTT. Full variable domain (missing parts from reference TRBV2 and TRBJ2-3): EPEVTQTPSHQVTQMGQEVILRCVPISNHLYFYWYRQILGQKVEFLVSFYNNEISEKSEIFDDQFSVERPDGSNFTLKIRSTKLEDSAMYFCASSAVRSTDTQYFGPGTRLTVL.

The chain recombines TRBV6-5 with TRBJ1-5; D gene uncertain. The CDR3 loop spans 13 amino acids. Trimming took off 6 bases at V and 0 bases at J, with 6 bases between the two ends. Germline V lookup: CDR1 MNHEY, CDR2 SVGAGI. The CDR3 here is CASSLDSNQPQHF. Written as DNA, the CDR3 is TGTGCCAGCAGCTTAGATAGCAATCAGCCCCAGCATTTT.

This chain links TRBV19 with TRBJ2-1; D call uncertain. V was clipped by 5 bases and J by 12 bases, with 11 bases between them. The CDR3 loop spans 11 amino acids. Per the germline V gene, CDR1 is LNHDA and CDR2 is SQIVND (reference sequence). The CDR3, as DNA: TGTGCCAGTAGTGTGACGGAGCGGCAGTTCTTC. Translated, it gives CASSVTERQFF.

This sequence joins TRBV10-1 and TRBJ2-6, with TRBD1 matching 8 bases. Trimming cost V 5 bases and J 1 base; bases outside gene matches: 1. This CDR3 region has 15 residues. Germline-derived CDR1 and CDR2 are WNHNN and SYGVQD (reference sequence). The CDR3 region has the DNA TGCGCCAGCAGTCAGGGGGCTTCTGGGGCCAACGTCCTGACTTTC. Amino acid sequence: CASSQGASGANVLTF.

The chain employs TRBV3-1 (or the pseudogene TRBV3-2) and TRBJ2-5; 11 bases align to TRBD1. The CDR3 covers 15 residues. The junction had 7 bases not matched to a gene; V was cut back by 5 bases and J by 5 bases. CDR1 and CDR2 from the germline V gene are LGHDT and YNNKEL (reference sequence). DNA of the CDR3: TGTGCCAGCAGCAATGGACAGGGGGCGCGGGAGACCCAGTACTTC. Protein sequence: CASSNGQGARETQYF.

In this sample, this clone turned up once. The chain has TRBV5-6 and TRBJ2-4, with TRBD1 matching over 9 bases. Germline CDR1 is SGHDT and CDR2 is YYEEEE. J gave up 2 bases and V 5 bases, and 8 bases lay outside the gene matches. The CDR3 consists of 16 residues. The CDR3 coding sequence is TGTGCCAGCAGTTTACTGACAGGGGGGTCCAAAAACATTCAGTACTTC. It translates to CASSLLTGGSKNIQYF.

V and J are TRBV7-9 and TRBJ2-2; the D gene is possibly TRBD2 (7 bases). Per the germline V gene, CDR1 is SEHNR and CDR2 is FQNEAQ (reference sequence). This CDR3 is 15 amino acids long. Between the trimmed V and J ends, which lost 11 bases and 2 bases, there was a span of 18 bases. The chain's CDR3 is CAAAGGAFNTGELFF. The CDR3 nucleotides read TGTGCCGCAGCTGGGGGGGCCTTCAACACCGGGGAGCTGTTTTTT.

This chain links TRBV29-1 with TRBJ1-1; D remains ambiguous. Germline CDR1 SQVTM, CDR2 ANQGSEA. The CDR3 length is 12 residues. Trimming took off 6 bases at V and 4 bases at J, with 12 bases between the two ends. The CDR3 DNA is TGCAGCGTCACCAAATCTAGCACTGAAGCTTTCTTT. Protein: CSVTKSSTEAFF.